This T cell receptor beta chain comes out of a study of T-cell reconstitution after alpha-beta-depleted transplantation in children. Overall study findings and caveats: Newly produced T cells mostly accounted for T-cell counts and diversity one year post-transplant. Reportedly, roughly two months post-transplant, alpha-beta T cells arose from several hundred expanded graft clones. The study traced high day-60 TCRbeta diversity in some patients to surviving recipient T cells and thymic progenitors.

Using unique molecular identifiers, the investigators prepared the TCRbeta library. Each CDR3 protein gets one entry after TCRdb re-called the PCR reads with MiXCR. Here the sample spans a few hundred thousand distinct CDR3 sequences, approximately 13% being singletons. This clonotype has just a few counts. The antigen remains undetermined. The specimen was PBMCs, mostly from graft donor cells, collected 360 days after TCRalphabeta/CD19-depleted stem cell transplant. This TCR came from a male patient aged 10-17 years who had a stem cell transplant for acute myeloid leukemia, so the T cells may come from the graft donor.

CDR3 DNA: TGTGCCAGCAGCTTAATACCGGCTAGCGGGAAGGGGTACAATGAGCAGTTCTTC. This translates into CASSLIPASGKGYNEQFF. This rearrangement joins TRBV7-3 to TRBJ2-1; TRBD2 matches 9 bases. The germline V gene encodes CDR1 SGHTA and CDR2 FQGTGA. The CDR3 length is 18 residues. Trimming at V came to 1 base and at J to 4 bases, leaving 11 bases not matched to a gene.